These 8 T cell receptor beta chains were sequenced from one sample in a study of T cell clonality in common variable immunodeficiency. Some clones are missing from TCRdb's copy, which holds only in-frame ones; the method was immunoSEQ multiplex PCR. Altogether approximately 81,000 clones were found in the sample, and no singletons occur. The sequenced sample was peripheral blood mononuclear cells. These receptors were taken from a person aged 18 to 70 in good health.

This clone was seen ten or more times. The CDR3 DNA, read in part, is TGTGCCAGCTCACCTTCGCTGGGGACAGGGGGCACAGATACG. Its protein is CASSPSLGTGGTDT. The complete CDR3 sequence is CASSPSLGTGGTDTQYF. The J gene is TRBJ2-3, the V gene TRBV18; 10 nucleotides agree with TRBD1. Read data end 3 residues before the CDR3 end; the end is taken from the germline J gene. Per the germline V gene, CDR1 is KGHSH and CDR2 is LQKENI. This CDR3 is 17 amino acids long. V dropped 3 bases and J dropped 1; count of bases not matched to a gene: 7.

This CDR3 is CASTTGTGDQPQHF. CDR3 bases read: TGCGCCAGCACAACCGGGACAGGGGACCAGCCC. J is TRBJ1-5 and V is TRBV10-2, with 10 bases fitting TRBD1. The CDR3 goes on 3 residues after the read ends, and that part is filled in from the germline J gene. The length of the CDR3 is 14 residues. Trimming removed 7 bases from V and 7 bases from J; junction bases left unmatched: 7. Germline CDR1 and CDR2: WSHSY and SAAADI.

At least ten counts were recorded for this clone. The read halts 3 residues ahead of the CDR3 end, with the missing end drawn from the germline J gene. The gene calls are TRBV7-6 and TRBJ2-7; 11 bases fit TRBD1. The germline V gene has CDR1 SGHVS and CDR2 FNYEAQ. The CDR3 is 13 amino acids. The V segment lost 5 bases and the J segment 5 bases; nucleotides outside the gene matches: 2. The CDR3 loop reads CASSGQGANEQYF. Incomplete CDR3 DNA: TGTGCCAGCAGCGGACAGGGGGCCAACGAG.

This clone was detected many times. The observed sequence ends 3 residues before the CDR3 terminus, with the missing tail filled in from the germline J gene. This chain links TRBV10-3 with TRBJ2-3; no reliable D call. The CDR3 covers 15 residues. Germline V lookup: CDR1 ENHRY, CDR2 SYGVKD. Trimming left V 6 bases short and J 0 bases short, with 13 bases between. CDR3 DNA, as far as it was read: TGTGCCATCAGAACGACTGATTCTAGCACAGATACG. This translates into CAIRTTDSSTDT. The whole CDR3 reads CAIRTTDSSTDTQYF.

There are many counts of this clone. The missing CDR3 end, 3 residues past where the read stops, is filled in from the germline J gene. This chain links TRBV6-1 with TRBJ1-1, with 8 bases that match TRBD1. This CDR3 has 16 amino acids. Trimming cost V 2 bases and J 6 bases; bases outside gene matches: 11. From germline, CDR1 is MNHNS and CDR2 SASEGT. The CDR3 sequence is CASSELVGRGRPEAFF. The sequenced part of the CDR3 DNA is TGTGCCAGCAGTGAATTGGTGGGCAGGGGGCGTCCTGAA.

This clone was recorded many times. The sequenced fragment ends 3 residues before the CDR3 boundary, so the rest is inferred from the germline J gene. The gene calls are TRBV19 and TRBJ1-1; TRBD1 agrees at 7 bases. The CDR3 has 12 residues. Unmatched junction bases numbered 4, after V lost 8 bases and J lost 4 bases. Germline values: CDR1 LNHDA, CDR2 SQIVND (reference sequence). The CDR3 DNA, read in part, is TGTGCCAGTGGAGGGGGCGGCACTGAA. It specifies CASGGGGTE. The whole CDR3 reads CASGGGGTEAFF.

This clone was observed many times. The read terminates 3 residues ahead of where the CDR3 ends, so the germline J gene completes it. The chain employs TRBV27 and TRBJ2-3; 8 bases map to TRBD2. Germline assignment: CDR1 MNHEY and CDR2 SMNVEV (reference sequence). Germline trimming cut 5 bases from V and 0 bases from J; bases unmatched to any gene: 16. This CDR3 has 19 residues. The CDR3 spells CASSTTDPLAGRSTDTQYF. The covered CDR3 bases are TGTGCCAGCAGTACTACAGACCCATTAGCGGGACGTAGCACAGATACG.

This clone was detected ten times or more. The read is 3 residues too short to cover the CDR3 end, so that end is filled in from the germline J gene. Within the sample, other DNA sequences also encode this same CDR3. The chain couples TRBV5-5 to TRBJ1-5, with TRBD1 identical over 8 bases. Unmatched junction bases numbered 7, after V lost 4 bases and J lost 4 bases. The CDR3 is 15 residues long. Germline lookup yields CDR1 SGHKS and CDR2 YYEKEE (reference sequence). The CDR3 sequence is CASSLWTGRNQPQHF. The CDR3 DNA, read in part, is TGTGCCAGCAGCCTGTGGACAGGGAGGAATCAGCCC.